This T cell receptor beta chain derives from a study of cytomegalovirus exposure and HLA in healthy donors. 13 Jbeta primers and 60 Vbeta primers were used for the PCR. Assay: immunoSEQ multiplex PCR; the TCRdb copy retains only in-frame clones and omits some. The table includes over 55,000 clones, about 71% detected once. The CDR3 sequence is 12 residues long. CDR1 is SNHLY and CDR2 is FYNNEI in the germline V gene. In regard to this clone: Sequence at one end of the junction differs from germline and may be a read error.

This clonotype was obtained from a woman aged 45-60 years in good health and CMV-seropositive. The source material was PBMCs. This chain joins TRBV2 and TRBJ2-5; D perhaps matches TRBD2 (6 bases). The CDR3 coding sequence is TGTGCCAGCAGTACACGCCGGGAGATCCAGTACTTC. Translation: CASSTRREIQYF.